The 12 T cell receptor beta chains below were found in one sample sequenced in a study of blood T cells in healthy people across ages (dated by TCRdb to between 2014 and 2017). The library was built by means of 5' RACE. Data came from an Illumina HiSeq 2500. The second PCR ran for roughly 6 to 11 cycles and used a J-beta primer mix along with a sample-barcoded 5' primer. TCRdb trimmed public reads at Q25 via fastp, called clones via MiXCR and kept in-frame beta chains. Every distinct CDR3 protein forms one entry, paired with its most common genes and DNA. For this sample there are about 650,000 distinct CDR3 sequences; approximately 31% appear just once. Roughly 14% of the sample comes from the top ten. Sequenced sample: blood. The receptors shown here come from a woman of 80 years or more in good health. Donor details come from another sample of the same person, matched by shared clones.

This clonotype was picked up a small number of times. The junction and the germline gene differ at one end; a read error may be behind it. The chain has TRBV9 and TRBJ2-5; D gene uncertain. The DNA end is more similar to TRBJ2-7, so the J call may be wrong. The CDR3 runs 13 residues. Germline CDR1 reads SGDLS; CDR2 reads YYNGEE. The CDR3 nucleotides are TGTGCCGGCAGCGTAAACCCCGGCTACGAGCAGTACTTC. Its translation: CAGSVNPGYEQYF.

This clonotype was counted many times. V usage is TRBV6-5 and J usage is TRBJ2-1; D could derive from TRBD1 or TRBD2 (5 bases each). There are 11 residues in the CDR3. Trimming took off 7 bases at V and 6 bases at J, with 7 bases between the two ends. CDR1 is MNHEY and CDR2 is SVGAGI in the germline V gene. CDR3 residues: CASTGANEQFF. The DNA for the CDR3 is TGTGCCAGCACCGGGGCCAATGAGCAGTTCTTC.

This clonotype was observed a few times. The rearrangement joins TRBV2 to TRBJ2-6, with 7 positions matching TRBD1. The CDR3 extends over 20 amino acids. The junction had 16 bases not matched to a gene; V was cut back by 5 bases and J by 0 bases. Germline loops: CDR1 SNHLY, CDR2 FYNNEI. The CDR3 here is CASSPGLGQFSSSGANVLTF. Written as DNA, the CDR3 is TGTGCCAGCAGTCCCGGGCTGGGACAGTTCTCCAGCTCTGGGGCCAACGTCCTGACTTTC.

This clonotype rates as medium-sized. This chain links TRBV5-1 with TRBJ2-3; D is undetermined. CDR1 and CDR2 (germline): SGHRS, YFSETQ. Trimming stripped 0 bases from V and 1 base from J, with 12 bases between. The CDR3 loop spans 16 amino acids. For the CDR3, the DNA is TGCGCCAGCAGCTTGGAAGGCAGGCGAGGCACAGATACGCAGTATTTT. It translates to CASSLEGRRGTDTQYF.

A remark on this clonotype: At one of its ends the junction is not consistent with the germline gene, which may arise from a read error. This chain uses TRBV12-3 or TRBV12-4 with TRBJ2-3, with 10 bases fitting TRBD2. The CDR3 spans 14 residues. The CDR3 bases are TGTGCCAGCATCACTAGCGGGGCCACAGATGCGCAGTATTTT. It codes for CASITSGATDAQYF.

A few counts support this clonotype. The chain links TRBV20-1 to TRBJ1-2, with D possibly matching TRBD1 (5 bases). Germline CDR1 is DFQATT and CDR2 is SNEGSKA (reference sequence). V lost 5 bases and J lost 8, with 15 bases in between. The CDR3 covers 12 residues. The CDR3 loop is CSAGGDLPGYTF. The CDR3, as DNA: TGCAGTGCTGGGGGGGACCTCCCGGGCTACACCTTC.

This clonotype was detected a few times. The chain has TRBV7-9 and TRBJ2-2, with 7 bases that match TRBD1. V lost 4 bases, J lost 4 bases, and 0 bases stayed unmatched. Germline V gene data show CDR1 as SEHNR and CDR2 as FQNEAQ (reference sequence). The CDR3 sequence is 13 residues long. CDR3 sequence (DNA): TGTGCCAGCAGCTACAGGGGCACCGGGGAGCTGTTTTTT. Its protein is CASSYRGTGELFF.

The chain joins TRBV20-1 to TRBJ1-5, with D uncertain. The CDR3 is 11 amino acids. The germline V gene has CDR1 DFQATT and CDR2 SNEGSKA (reference sequence). Trimming took 3 bases from V and 10 from J, leaving 10 bases between them. The CDR3 region has the DNA TGCAGTGCTAGTGACAAAGTCCCCCAGCATTTT. Encoded protein: CSASDKVPQHF.

This clonotype came up many times. V usage is TRBV29-1 and J usage is TRBJ2-7, with D perhaps TRBD2 (5 bases). CDR1 is SQVTM, CDR2 ANQGSEA, per germline. V was cut by 7 bases and J by 2 bases, with 15 bases left in between. CDR3 length equals 13 residues. The CDR3 coding sequence is TGCAGCGGCAGTGGACTGAAACCCTACGAGCAGTACTTC. The encoded protein is CSGSGLKPYEQYF.

The chain has TRBV4-3 and TRBJ1-5; 8 bases agree with TRBD1. V lost 0 bases to trimming and J lost 6 bases; unmatched junction nucleotides: 4. Germline assignment: CDR1 LGHNA and CDR2 YSLEER. The CDR3 is 15 residues long. The CDR3 reads CASSQEQGVSQPQHF. In DNA form, the CDR3 reads TGCGCCAGCAGCCAAGAACAGGGGGTCAGTCAGCCCCAGCATTTT.

Regarding this clonotype: The junction differs from germline at one of its ends, possibly a read error. J is TRBJ2-1 and V is TRBV20-1; 8 nucleotides agree with TRBD1. The CDR3 consists of 17 residues. The germline CDR1 and CDR2 sequences are DFQATT and SNEGSKA (reference sequence). The CDR3 coding sequence is TGCAGTGCTAGAGATAGGGTCCGACAGGGGTATGGGCATGAGCAGGTCTTC. Amino acids: CSARDRVRQGYGHEQVF.

V and J are TRBV20-1 and TRBJ1-2, with 7 bases that match TRBD1. The CDR3 is made up of 13 amino acids. Germline V gives CDR1 DFQATT, CDR2 SNEGSKA (reference sequence). Trimming cost V 5 bases and J 3 bases; bases outside gene matches: 6. This chain's CDR3 is CSADGQEDYGYTF. The CDR3 nucleotides are TGCAGTGCTGATGGACAGGAGGACTATGGCTACACCTTC.